This entry describes one T cell receptor (beta chain). What it binds is unknown. The record originates from a study of graft-versus-host responses after intestinal transplantation. Study-level results: The authors found GvH clones in recipient marrow, some appearing first in ileum or blood. Among circulating GvH clones, peak levels were associated with early post-transplant declines in HvG clones.

Assay: immunoSEQ multiplex PCR; the TCRdb copy retains only in-frame clones and omits some. The sample includes about 88,000 clones, less than 95% of them seen just once. J gave up 3 bases and V 2 bases, and 3 bases lay outside the gene matches. This CDR3 contains 15 residues. Germline lookup yields CDR1 MGHRA and CDR2 YSYEKL. This receptor was identified in a human donor who was the organ donor for an intestinal transplant. Here the sequenced sample was unstimulated CD4+ T cells sorted from spleen or lymph node cells, taken before transplant. V is TRBV4-1 and J is TRBJ1-2; 10 bases map to TRBD1. DNA for the CDR3: TGCGCCAGCAGCCAACGACAGGGGGCGGACTATGGCTACACCTTC. Its protein product is CASSQRQGADYGYTF.